What follows are 14 T cell receptor beta chains derived from one specimen sequenced in a study of blood T cell repertoires in COVID-19. Measured with immunoSEQ multiplex PCR; TCRdb has only the in-frame clones, and not every one. Found here are 150,000 to 200,000 clones, nearly 85% of them singletons; the top ten hold more than 4.5%. Sequencing input: peripheral blood. The receptors derive from a woman in her twenties or thirties with acute or convalescent COVID-19.

The gene calls are TRBV24-1 and TRBJ2-3; 9 nucleotides line up with TRBD1. Germline V gives CDR1 KGHDR, CDR2 SFDVKD. CDR3 size: 17 residues. The ends lost 2 bases at V and 0 bases at J; junction bases unmatched: 5. CDR3 amino acids: CATSDYPGTGSTDTQYF. The CDR3 coding sequence is TGTGCCACCAGTGATTACCCCGGGACAGGGAGCACAGATACGCAGTATTTT.

This CDR3 is CAWSVQETGAEKLFF. CDR3 nucleotide sequence: TGTGCCTGGAGTGTACAAGAGACAGGGGCAGAAAAACTGTTTTTT. This sequence joins TRBV30 and TRBJ1-4; 8 bases line up with TRBD1. J gave up 8 bases and V 0 bases, and 8 bases lay outside the gene matches. Germline V gives CDR1 GTSNPN, CDR2 SVGIG (reference sequence). This CDR3 comprises 15 residues.

V and J are TRBV11-2 and TRBJ1-1, with D perhaps TRBD1 (5 bases). The germline CDR1 and CDR2 sequences are SGHAT and FQNNGV. Trimming stripped 6 bases from V and 2 bases from J, with 16 bases between. The CDR3 consists of 15 residues. The CDR3 spells CASRTLRQRNTEAFF. DNA for the CDR3: TGTGCCAGCAGAACCCTTCGACAGCGTAACACTGAAGCTTTCTTT.

This chain links TRBV27 with TRBJ1-4; possibly TRBD1 for D (6 bases). Trimming took 2 bases from V and 6 from J, leaving 7 bases between them. The V gene's germline CDR1 is MNHEY and CDR2 SMNVEV (reference sequence). This CDR3 contains 13 residues. CDR3 sequence: CASSLEGDEKLFF. The CDR3 region has the DNA TGTGCCAGCAGTTTAGAGGGGGATGAAAAACTGTTTTTT.

This chain links TRBV6-5 with TRBJ2-3, with 8 bases lining up with TRBD2. CDR1 and CDR2 from the germline V gene are MNHEY and SVGAGI. V dropped 8 bases and J dropped 3; count of bases not matched to a gene: 7. CDR3 length: 14 amino acids. The CDR3 region has the DNA TGTGCCAGCGGGGCGGGAGGAGGGACAGATACGCAGTATTTT. Translation: CASGAGGGTDTQYF.

The count of this clone is one. The same CDR3 also results from other DNA sequences found in this sample. The chain employs TRBV19 and TRBJ2-3; possible D gene TRBD2, 7 bases. The CDR3 runs 15 residues. The V gene lost 3 bases and the J gene lost 4 bases, with 14 bases spanning the gap. Looked up from germline, CDR1 is LNHDA and CDR2 is SQIVND (reference sequence). This CDR3 reads CASSIAGAGADTQYF. CDR3 nucleotide sequence: TGTGCCAGTAGTATTGCGGGGGCAGGCGCAGATACGCAGTATTTT.

The J gene is TRBJ2-7, the V gene TRBV29-1, with a weak D call TRBD1 (6 bases). Germline V lookup: CDR1 SQVTM, CDR2 ANQGSEA. The length of the CDR3 is 13 residues. V lost 3 bases, J lost 1 base, and 10 bases lay in between. The CDR3 coding sequence is TGCAGCGTTGAGGACAGCGAATCCTACGAGCAGTACTTC. Protein: CSVEDSESYEQYF.

This rearrangement joins TRBV7-8 to TRBJ2-1; TRBD2 matches at 7 bases. The CDR3 is 18 residues long. Germline assignment: CDR1 SGHVS and CDR2 FQNEAQ. V shed 1 base, J shed 3 bases, and the junction held 12 bases outside the gene matches. CDR3 sequence (DNA): TGTGCCAGCAGCTTAGTTCTCCTAGCGGAGGGGTTCTACAATGAGCAGTTCTTC. This gives the protein CASSLVLLAEGFYNEQFF.

The chain uses TRBV6-2 or TRBV6-3 and TRBJ2-1; 12 bases match TRBD2. V was pared by 0 bases and J by 1 base, with 13 bases of the junction left unmatched. CDR3 length: 21 residues. Germline V lookup: CDR1 MNHEY, CDR2 SVGEGT. The CDR3 here is CASSYSISRLTSGRSYNEQFF. CDR3 bases: TGTGCCAGCAGTTACTCGATTTCCAGGCTGACTAGCGGGAGATCCTACAATGAGCAGTTCTTC.

The gene calls are TRBV19 and TRBJ1-5; no reliable D call. With 2 bases removed from V and 6 bases from J, the gap between germline ends came to 8 bases. CDR1 and CDR2 from the germline V gene are LNHDA and SQIVND (reference sequence). The CDR3 sequence is 13 residues long. The CDR3 nucleotides read TGTGCCAGTAGTATACATGAGGTTCAGCCCCAGCATTTT. Amino acid sequence: CASSIHEVQPQHF.

The V call is TRBV10-3, the J call TRBJ1-1, with 8 bases lining up with TRBD1. Trimming at V came to 4 bases and at J to 4 bases, leaving 14 bases not matched to a gene. CDR3 length equals 17 residues. CDR1 ENHRY and CDR2 SYGVKD come from the germline V gene. The CDR3: CAISASDRVRGGTEAFF. In DNA form, the CDR3 reads TGTGCCATCAGTGCTTCGGACAGGGTTCGTGGGGGCACTGAAGCTTTCTTT.

V is TRBV6-2 or TRBV6-3 and J is TRBJ2-3; a weak D match, TRBD2 (6 bases). V shed 5 bases and J shed 3 bases, with 15 bases lying between them. CDR3 length: 15 amino acids. Per germline, CDR1 MNHEY and CDR2 SVGEGT. The CDR3 sequence is CASSLWEAQTDTQYF. As DNA, the CDR3 is TGTGCCAGCAGTCTTTGGGAGGCCCAGACAGATACGCAGTATTTT.

The gene calls are TRBV20-1 and TRBJ2-7, with 8 bases fitting TRBD2. CDR1 is DFQATT and CDR2 is SNEGSKA in the germline V gene (reference sequence). The ends lost 3 bases at V and 4 bases at J; junction bases unmatched: 2. This CDR3 comprises 12 residues. CDR3 sequence reads: CSASASGYEQYF. CDR3 sequence (DNA): TGCAGTGCTAGTGCTAGCGGGTACGAGCAGTACTTC.

The CDR3 loop reads CSVAPGTEAFF. DNA for the CDR3: TGCAGCGTTGCCCCGGGCACTGAAGCTTTCTTT. The V call is TRBV29-1, the J call TRBJ1-1; no clear D. CDR3 length equals 11 residues. V was shortened by 4 bases and J by 4 bases, with 7 bases between the two germline ends. CDR1 is SQVTM and CDR2 is ANQGSEA in the germline V gene. Filled out from reference TRBV29-1 and TRBJ1-1, the complete variable domain reads SAVISQKPSRDICQRGTSLTIQCQVDSQVTMMFWYRQQPGQSLTLIATANQGSEATYESGFVIDKFPISRPNLTFSTLTVSNMSPEDSSIYLCSVAPGTEAFFGQGTRLTVV.